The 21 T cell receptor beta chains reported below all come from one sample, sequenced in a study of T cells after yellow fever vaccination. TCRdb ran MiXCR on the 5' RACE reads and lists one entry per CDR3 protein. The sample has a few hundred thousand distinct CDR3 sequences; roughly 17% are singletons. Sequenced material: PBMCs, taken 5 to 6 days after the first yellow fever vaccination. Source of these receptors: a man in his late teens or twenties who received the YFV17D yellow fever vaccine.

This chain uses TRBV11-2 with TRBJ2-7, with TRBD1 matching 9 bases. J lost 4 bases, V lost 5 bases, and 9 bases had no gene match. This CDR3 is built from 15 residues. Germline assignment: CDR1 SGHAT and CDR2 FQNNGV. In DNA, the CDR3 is TGTGCCAGCAGCCCCTGGACAGGGGACGGATACGAGCAGTACGTC. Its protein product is CASSPWTGDGYEQYV.

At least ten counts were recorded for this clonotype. For the CDR3, the DNA is TGTGCCAGCACCCCGGGACAGGGGAATGAAAAACTGTTTTTT. Its protein product is CASTPGQGNEKLFF. J is TRBJ1-4 and V is TRBV12-3 or TRBV12-4, with TRBD1 matching over 10 bases. The CDR3 totals 14 residues. V lost 7 bases and J lost 5; bases outside the gene matches: 4.

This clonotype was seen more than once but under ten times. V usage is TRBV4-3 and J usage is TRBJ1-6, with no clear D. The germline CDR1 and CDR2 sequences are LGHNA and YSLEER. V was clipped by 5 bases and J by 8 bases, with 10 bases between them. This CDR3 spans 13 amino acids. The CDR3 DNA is TGCGCCAGCAGCATAGGAGGCGATTCACCCCTCCACTTT. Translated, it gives CASSIGGDSPLHF.

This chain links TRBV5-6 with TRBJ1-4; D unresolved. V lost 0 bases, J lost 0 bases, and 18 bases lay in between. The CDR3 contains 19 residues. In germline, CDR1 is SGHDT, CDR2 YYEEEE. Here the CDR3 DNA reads TGTGCCAGCAGCTTGGCCGGTGGAAGGGAGAGGGCAACTAATGAAAAACTGTTTTTT. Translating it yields CASSLAGGRERATNEKLFF.

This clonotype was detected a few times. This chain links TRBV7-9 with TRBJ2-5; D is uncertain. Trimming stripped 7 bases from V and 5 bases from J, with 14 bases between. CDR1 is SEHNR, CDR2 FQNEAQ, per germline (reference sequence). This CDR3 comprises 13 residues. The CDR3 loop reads CASTVGRRETQYF. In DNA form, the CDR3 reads TGTGCCAGCACCGTTGGGCGTCGGGAGACCCAGTACTTC.

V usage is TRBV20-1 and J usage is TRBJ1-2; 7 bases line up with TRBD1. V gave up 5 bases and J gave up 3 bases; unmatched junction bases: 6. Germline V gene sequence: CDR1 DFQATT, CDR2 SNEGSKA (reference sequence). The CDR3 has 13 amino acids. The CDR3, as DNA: TGCAGTGCTCGACAGGGTTCGGACTATGGCTACACCTTC. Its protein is CSARQGSDYGYTF.

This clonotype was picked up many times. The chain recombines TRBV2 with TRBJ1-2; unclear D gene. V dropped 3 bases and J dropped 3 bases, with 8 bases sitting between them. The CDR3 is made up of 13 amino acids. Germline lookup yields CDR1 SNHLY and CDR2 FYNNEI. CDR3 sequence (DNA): TGTGCCAGCAGTGATTCGGCTTACTATGGCTACACCTTC. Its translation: CASSDSAYYGYTF.

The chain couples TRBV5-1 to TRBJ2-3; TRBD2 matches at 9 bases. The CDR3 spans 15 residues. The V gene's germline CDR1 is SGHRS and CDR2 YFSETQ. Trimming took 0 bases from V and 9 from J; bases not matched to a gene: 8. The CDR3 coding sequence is TGCGCCAGCAGCTTGGCCTCTGCGGGGGGGAACACGCAGTATTTT. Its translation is CASSLASAGGNTQYF.

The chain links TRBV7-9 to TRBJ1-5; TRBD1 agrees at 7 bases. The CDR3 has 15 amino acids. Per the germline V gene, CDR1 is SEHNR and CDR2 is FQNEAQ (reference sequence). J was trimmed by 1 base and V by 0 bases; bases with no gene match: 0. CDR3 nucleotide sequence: TGTGCCAGCAGCTTAGCGACAGGGAGCAATCAGCCCCAGCATTTT. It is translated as CASSLATGSNQPQHF.

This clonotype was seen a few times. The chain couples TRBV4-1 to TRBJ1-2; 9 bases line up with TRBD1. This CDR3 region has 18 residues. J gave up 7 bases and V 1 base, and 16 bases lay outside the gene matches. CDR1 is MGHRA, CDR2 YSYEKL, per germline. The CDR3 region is CASSQALTGGTFGGGYTF. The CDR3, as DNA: TGCGCCAGCAGCCAAGCTTTGACAGGGGGGACCTTCGGGGGTGGCTACACCTTC.

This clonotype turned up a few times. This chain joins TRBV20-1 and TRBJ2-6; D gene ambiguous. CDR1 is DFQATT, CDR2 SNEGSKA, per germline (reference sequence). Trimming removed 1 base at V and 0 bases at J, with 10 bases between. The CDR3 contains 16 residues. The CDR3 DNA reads TGCAGTGCTAGAGTTGGCAGCAGCTCTGGGGCCAACGTCCTGACTTTC. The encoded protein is CSARVGSSSGANVLTF.

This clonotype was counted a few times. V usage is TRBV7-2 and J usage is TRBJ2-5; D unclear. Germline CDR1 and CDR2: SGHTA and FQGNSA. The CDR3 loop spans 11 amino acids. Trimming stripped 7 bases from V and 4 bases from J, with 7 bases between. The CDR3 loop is CASTNGETQYF. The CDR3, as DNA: TGTGCCAGCACTAACGGAGAGACCCAGTACTTC.

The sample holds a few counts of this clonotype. Here the CDR3 reads CASTKGGIGEAFF. CDR3 nucleotides: TGTGCCAGCACCAAAGGGGGGATCGGTGAAGCTTTCTTT. The rearrangement joins TRBV6-1 to TRBJ1-1, with a weak D call TRBD1 (6 bases). The CDR3 sequence is 13 residues long. Germline V gene data show CDR1 as MNHNS and CDR2 as SASEGT. Trimming took 7 bases from V and 7 from J, leaving 16 bases between them.

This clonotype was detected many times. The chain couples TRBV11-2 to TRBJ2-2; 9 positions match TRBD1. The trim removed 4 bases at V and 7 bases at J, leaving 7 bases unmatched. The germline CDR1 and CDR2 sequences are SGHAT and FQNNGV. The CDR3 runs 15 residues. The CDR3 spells CASSSNRGLGGELFF. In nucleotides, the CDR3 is TGTGCCAGCAGCTCGAACAGGGGGCTGGGCGGGGAGCTGTTTTTT.

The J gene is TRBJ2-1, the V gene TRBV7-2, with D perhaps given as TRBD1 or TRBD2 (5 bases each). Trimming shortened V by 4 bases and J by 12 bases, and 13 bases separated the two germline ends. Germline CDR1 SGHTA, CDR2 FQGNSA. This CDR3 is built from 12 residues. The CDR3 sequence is CASSWDPTSQFF. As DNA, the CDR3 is TGTGCCAGCAGCTGGGACCCCACGTCGCAGTTCTTC.

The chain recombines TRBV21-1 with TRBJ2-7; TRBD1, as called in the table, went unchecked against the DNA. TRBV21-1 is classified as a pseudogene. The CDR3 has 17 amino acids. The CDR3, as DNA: TGTGCCAGCAGCAAAGCTGCCCCGTACAGGGTTCCCTACGAGCAGTACTTC. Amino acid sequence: CASSKAAPYRVPYEQYF.

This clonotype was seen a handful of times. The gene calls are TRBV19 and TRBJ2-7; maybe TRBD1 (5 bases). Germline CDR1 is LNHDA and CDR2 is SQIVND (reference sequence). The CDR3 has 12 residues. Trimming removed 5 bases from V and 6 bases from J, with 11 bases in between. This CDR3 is CASSPGNAEQYF. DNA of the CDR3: TGTGCCAGTAGTCCAGGGAATGCCGAGCAGTACTTC. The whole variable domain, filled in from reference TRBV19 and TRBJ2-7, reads DGGITQSPKYLFRKEGQNVTLSCEQNLNHDAMYWYRQDPGQGLRLIYYSQIVNDFQKGDIAEGYSVSREKKESFPLTVTSAQKNPTAFYLCASSPGNAEQYFGPGTRLTVT.

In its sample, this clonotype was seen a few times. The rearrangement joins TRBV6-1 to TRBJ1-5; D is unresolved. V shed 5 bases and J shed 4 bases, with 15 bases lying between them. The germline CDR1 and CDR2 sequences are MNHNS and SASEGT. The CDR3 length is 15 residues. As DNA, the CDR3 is TGTGCCAGCAGTCCCGCTTTGGGGTGGAATCAGCCCCAGCATTTT. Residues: CASSPALGWNQPQHF.

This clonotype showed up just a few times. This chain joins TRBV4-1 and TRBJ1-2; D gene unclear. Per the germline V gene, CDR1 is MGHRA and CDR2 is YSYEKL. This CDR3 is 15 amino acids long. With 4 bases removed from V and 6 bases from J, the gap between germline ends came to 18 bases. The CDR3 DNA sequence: TGCGCCAGCAGCCCCCACGCGGGTTTAATGGATGGCTACACCTTC. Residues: CASSPHAGLMDGYTF.

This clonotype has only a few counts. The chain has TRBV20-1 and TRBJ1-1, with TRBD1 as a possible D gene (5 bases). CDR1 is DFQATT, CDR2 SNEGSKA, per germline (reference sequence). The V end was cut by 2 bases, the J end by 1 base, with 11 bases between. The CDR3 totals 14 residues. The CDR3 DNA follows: TGCAGTGCTAGATTAGGGGCCCAGAACACTGAAGCTTTCTTT. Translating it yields CSARLGAQNTEAFF.

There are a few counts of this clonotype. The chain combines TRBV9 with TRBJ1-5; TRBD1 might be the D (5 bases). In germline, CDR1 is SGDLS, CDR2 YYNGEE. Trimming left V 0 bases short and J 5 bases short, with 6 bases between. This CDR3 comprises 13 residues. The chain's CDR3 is CASSVAGYQPQHF. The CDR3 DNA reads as TGTGCCAGCAGCGTAGCAGGGTATCAGCCCCAGCATTTT. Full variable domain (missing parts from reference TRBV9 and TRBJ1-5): DSGVTQTPKHLITATGQRVTLRCSPRSGDLSVYWYQQSLDQGLQFLIQYYNGEERAKGNILERFSAQQFPDLHSELNLSSLELGDSALYFCASSVAGYQPQHFGDGTRLSIL.